The present TCR beta chain was sequenced within a study of T cell responses to AZD1222 COVID-19 vaccine. TCRdb's table, derived via immunoSEQ multiplex PCR, lists solely in-frame clones and lacks some. The table has about 120,000 clones, about 90% seen once. Germline V gene sequence: CDR1 SGHAT, CDR2 FQNNGV. Trimming removed 5 bases from V and 4 bases from J; junction bases left unmatched: 14. CDR3 length equals 17 residues. The chain is built from TRBV11-2 and TRBJ2-1, with 7 bases fitting TRBD2. The source was peripheral blood, collected 28 days after the second AZD1222 dose. The clonotype originates from an adult who received the AZD1222 COVID-19 vaccine. CDR3 region: CASSPDWLEREYNEQFF. The CDR3 DNA follows: TGTGCCAGCAGCCCCGACTGGTTGGAGCGGGAATACAATGAGCAGTTCTTC.